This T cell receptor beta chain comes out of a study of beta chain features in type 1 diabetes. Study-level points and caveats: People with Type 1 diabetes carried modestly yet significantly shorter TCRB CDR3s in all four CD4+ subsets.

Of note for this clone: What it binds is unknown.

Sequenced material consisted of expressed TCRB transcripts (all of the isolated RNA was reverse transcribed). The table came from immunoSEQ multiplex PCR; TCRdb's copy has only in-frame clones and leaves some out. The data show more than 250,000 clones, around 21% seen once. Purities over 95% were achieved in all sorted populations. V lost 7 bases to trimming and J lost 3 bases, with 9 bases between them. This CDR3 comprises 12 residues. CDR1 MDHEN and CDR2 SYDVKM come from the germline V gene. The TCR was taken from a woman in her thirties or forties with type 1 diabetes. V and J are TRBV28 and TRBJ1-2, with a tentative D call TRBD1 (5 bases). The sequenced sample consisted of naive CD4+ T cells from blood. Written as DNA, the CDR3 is TGTGCCAGCACCCCAGGGTACTATGGCTACACCTTC. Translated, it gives CASTPGYYGYTF.